This T cell receptor beta chain was profiled in a study of T cell repertoires in cytomegalovirus infection. Across the whole study: HLA-B-restricted CMV epitopes that are well studied, plus recently identified HLA-C-restricted ones, were used by the study. CMV infection plus the matching HLA type was flagged by public TCR beta signatures.

Germline V gives CDR1 SGHAT, CDR2 FQNNGV. V lost 0 bases and J 8 bases, leaving 16 bases between the germline ends. CDR3 length: 16 amino acids. On this clonotype: Its specificity is not known.

TCRdb independently ran MiXCR on the reads; one entry per CDR3 protein. The sample holds 450,000 to 650,000 distinct CDR3 sequences; almost 40% are singletons and the top ten take about 48%. The chain has TRBV11-2 and TRBJ1-4; the D is unclear. The sample consisted of cultured PBMCs, taken from culture after CMV antigen stimulation. The source is a human donor in good health (CMV status not recorded). Some clones in this sample may be carry-over from other donors' samples. The CDR3 sequence is CASSLDPGGVGEKLFF. The DNA of the CDR3 is TGTGCCAGCAGCTTAGACCCGGGTGGGGTCGGAGAAAAACTGTTTTTT.